This record covers a single T cell receptor (beta chain). Antigen: not known. This specimen comes from a study of cytomegalovirus exposure and HLA in healthy donors. Study-wide results and caveats: As confirmed in vitro, a few CMV-associated chains were specific for CMV antigens.

Clones were sequenced by immunoSEQ multiplex PCR, and TCRdb holds only the in-frame ones, with some missing. The data hold about 180,000 clones, with approximately 86% observed a single time. The trim removed 6 bases at V and 9 bases at J, leaving 3 bases unmatched. The CDR3 consists of 12 residues. CDR1 and CDR2 from the germline V gene are SGHTA and FQGTGA. V usage is TRBV7-3 and J usage is TRBJ2-2; 8 bases agree with TRBD2. The sequence was obtained from a man aged 18 to 30 in good health and CMV-seropositive. The sequenced material came from PBMCs. CDR3 sequence: CASSRGGRELFF. For the CDR3, the DNA is TGTGCCAGCAGTCGGGGGGGCCGGGAGCTGTTTTTT.